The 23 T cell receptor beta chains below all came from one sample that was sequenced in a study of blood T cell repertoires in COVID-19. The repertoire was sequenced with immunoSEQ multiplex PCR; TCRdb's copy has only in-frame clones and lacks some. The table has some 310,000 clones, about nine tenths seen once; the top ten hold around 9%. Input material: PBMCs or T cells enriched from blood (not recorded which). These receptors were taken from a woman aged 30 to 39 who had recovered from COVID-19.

Written as DNA, the CDR3 is TGTGCCAGCAGTTTAATCGGCGGGGAGCTGTTTTTT. Its protein product is CASSLIGGELFF. J is TRBJ2-2 and V is TRBV27; no definite D call. The length of the CDR3 is 12 residues. The germline CDR1 and CDR2 sequences are MNHEY and SMNVEV (reference sequence). Trimming took off 2 bases at V and 7 bases at J, with 5 bases between the two ends.

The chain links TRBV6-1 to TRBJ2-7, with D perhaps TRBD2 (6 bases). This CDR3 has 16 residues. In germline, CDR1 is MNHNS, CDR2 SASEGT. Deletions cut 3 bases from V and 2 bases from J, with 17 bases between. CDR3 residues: CASSDIRRGLAYEQYF. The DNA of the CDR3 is TGTGCCAGCAGTGACATCCGGAGGGGATTAGCCTACGAGCAGTACTTC.

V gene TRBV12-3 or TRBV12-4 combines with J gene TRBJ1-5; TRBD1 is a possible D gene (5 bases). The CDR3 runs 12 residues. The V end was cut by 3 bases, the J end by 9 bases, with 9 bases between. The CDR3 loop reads CASSFLRGPQHF. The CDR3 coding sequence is TGTGCCAGCAGTTTCCTAAGGGGGCCCCAGCATTTT.

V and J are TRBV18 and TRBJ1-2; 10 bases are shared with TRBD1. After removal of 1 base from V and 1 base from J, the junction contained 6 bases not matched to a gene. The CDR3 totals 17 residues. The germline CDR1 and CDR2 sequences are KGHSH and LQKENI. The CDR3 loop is CASSPQDRGVNNYGYTF. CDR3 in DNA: TGTGCCAGCTCACCACAGGACAGGGGGGTTAATAACTATGGCTACACCTTC.

CDR3 in amino acids: CASSLVQGSGNTIYF. CDR3 nucleotides: TGTGCCAGCAGCTTAGTACAGGGAAGTGGAAACACCATATATTTT. This sequence joins TRBV7-6 and TRBJ1-3; a weak D match, TRBD1 (6 bases). In germline, CDR1 is SGHVS, CDR2 FNYEAQ. The CDR3 spans 15 residues. The ends were cut back, 1 base at V and 3 bases at J, with 10 bases in the middle.

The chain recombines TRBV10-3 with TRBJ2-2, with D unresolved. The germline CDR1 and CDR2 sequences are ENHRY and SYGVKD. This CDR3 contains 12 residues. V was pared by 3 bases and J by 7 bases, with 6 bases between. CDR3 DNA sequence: TGTGCCATCAGTGAATCCCTCGGGGAGCTGTTTTTT. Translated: CAISESLGELFF.

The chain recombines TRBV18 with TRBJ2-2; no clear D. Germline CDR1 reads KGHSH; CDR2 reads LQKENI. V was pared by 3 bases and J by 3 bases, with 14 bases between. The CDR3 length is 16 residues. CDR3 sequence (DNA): TGTGCCAGCTCACCGAAAAAGAACTCTGACACCGGGGAGCTGTTTTTT. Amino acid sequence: CASSPKKNSDTGELFF. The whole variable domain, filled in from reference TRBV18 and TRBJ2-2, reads NAGVMQNPRHLVRRRGQEARLRCSPMKGHSHVYWYRQLPEEGLKFMVYLQKENIIDESGMPKERFSAEFPKEGPSILRIQQVVRGDSAAYFCASSPKKNSDTGELFFGEGSRLTVL.

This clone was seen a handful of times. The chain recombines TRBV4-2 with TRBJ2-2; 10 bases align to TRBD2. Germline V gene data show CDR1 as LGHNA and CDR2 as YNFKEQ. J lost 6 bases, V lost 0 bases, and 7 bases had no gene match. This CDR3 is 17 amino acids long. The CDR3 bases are TGTGCCAGCAGCCAAGACGCAAGCGGGAGGGCTTCCGGGGAGCTGTTTTTT. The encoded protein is CASSQDASGRASGELFF.

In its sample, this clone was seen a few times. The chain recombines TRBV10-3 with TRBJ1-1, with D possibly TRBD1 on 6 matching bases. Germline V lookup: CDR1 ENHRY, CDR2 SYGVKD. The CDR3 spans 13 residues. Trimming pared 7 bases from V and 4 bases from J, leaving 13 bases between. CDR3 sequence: CAIKNRATTEAFF. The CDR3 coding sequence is TGTGCCATCAAGAACAGGGCGACCACTGAAGCTTTCTTT.

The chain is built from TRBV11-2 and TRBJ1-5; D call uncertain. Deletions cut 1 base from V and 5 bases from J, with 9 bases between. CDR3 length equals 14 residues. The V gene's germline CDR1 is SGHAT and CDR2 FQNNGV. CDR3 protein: CASSLVFGHQPQHF. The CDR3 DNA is TGTGCCAGCAGCTTAGTGTTCGGTCATCAGCCCCAGCATTTT. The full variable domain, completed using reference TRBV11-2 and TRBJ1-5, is EAGVAQSPRYKIIEKRQSVAFWCNPISGHATLYWYQQILGQGPKLLIQFQNNGVVDDSQLPKDRFSAERLKGVDSTLKIQPAKLEDSAVYLCASSLVFGHQPQHFGDGTRLSIL.

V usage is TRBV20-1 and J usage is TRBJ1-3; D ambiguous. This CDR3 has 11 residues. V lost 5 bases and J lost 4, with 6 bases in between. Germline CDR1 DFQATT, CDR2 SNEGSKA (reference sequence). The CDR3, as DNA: TGCAGTGCTTTGAGCGGAAACACCATATATTTT. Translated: CSALSGNTIYF.

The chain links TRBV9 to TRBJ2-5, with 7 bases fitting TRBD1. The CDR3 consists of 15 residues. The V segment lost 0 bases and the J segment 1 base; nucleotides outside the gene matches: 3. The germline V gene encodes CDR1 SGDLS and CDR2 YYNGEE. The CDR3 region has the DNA TGTGCCAGCAGCGTAGGACGGGACAGCCAAGAGACCCAGTACTTC. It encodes CASSVGRDSQETQYF.

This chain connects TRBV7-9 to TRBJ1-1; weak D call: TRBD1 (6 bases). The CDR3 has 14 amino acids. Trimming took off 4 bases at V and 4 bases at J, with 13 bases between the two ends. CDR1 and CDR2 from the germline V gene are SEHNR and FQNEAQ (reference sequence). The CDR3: CASSSGQRGTEAFF. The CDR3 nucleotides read TGTGCCAGCAGCTCTGGACAGAGGGGCACTGAAGCTTTCTTT.

CDR3 sequence: CASSLGKKGTSDNEQFF. As DNA, the CDR3 is TGTGCCAGCAGCTTAGGGAAAAAAGGGACTAGTGACAATGAGCAGTTCTTC. The chain employs TRBV11-2 and TRBJ2-1; 8 nucleotides match TRBD2. The CDR3 runs 17 residues. V gave up 1 base and J gave up 5 bases; unmatched junction bases: 10. Germline V gives CDR1 SGHAT, CDR2 FQNNGV. The whole variable domain, filled in from reference TRBV11-2 and TRBJ2-1, reads EAGVAQSPRYKIIEKRQSVAFWCNPISGHATLYWYQQILGQGPKLLIQFQNNGVVDDSQLPKDRFSAERLKGVDSTLKIQPAKLEDSAVYLCASSLGKKGTSDNEQFFGPGTRLTVL.

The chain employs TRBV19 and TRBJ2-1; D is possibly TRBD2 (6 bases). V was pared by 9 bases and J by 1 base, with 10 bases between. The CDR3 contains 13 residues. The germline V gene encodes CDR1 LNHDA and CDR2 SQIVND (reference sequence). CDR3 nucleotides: TGTGCCAGCAGTGCGGGGTCCTACAATGAGCAGTTCTTC. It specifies CASSAGSYNEQFF.

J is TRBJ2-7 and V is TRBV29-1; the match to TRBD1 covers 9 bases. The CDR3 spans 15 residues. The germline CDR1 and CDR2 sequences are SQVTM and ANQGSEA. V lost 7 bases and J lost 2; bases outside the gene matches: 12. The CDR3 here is CSGRMEDRGTYEQYF. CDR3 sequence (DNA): TGCAGCGGCCGAATGGAGGACAGGGGAACCTACGAGCAGTACTTC.

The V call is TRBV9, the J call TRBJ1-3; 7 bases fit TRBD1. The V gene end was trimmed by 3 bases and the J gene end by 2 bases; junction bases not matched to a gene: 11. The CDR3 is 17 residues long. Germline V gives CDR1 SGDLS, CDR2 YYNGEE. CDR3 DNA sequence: TGTGCCAGCAGCGCGAATACAGGGGTTAGAACTGGAAACACCATATATTTT. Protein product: CASSANTGVRTGNTIYF.

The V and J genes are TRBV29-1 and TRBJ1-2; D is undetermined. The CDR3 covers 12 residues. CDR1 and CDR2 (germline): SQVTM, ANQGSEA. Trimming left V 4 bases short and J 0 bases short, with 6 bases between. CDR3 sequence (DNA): TGCAGCGTTGGGCACACTAACTATGGCTACACCTTC. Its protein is CSVGHTNYGYTF.

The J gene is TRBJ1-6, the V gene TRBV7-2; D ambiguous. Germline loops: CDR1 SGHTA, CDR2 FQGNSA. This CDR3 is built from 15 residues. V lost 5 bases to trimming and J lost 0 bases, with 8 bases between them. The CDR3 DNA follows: TGTGCCAGCAGCCGGGGATTCTCCTATAATTCACCCCTCCACTTT. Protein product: CASSRGFSYNSPLHF.

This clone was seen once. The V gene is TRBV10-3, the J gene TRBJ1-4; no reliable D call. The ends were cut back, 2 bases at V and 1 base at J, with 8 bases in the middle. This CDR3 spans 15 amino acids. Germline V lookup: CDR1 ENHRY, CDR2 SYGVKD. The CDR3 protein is CAISEMGQTNEKLFF. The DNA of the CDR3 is TGTGCCATCAGTGAGATGGGCCAAACTAATGAAAAACTGTTTTTT.

CDR3 loop: CATSPDRGFEAFF. CDR3 sequence (DNA): TGTGCCACCAGCCCAGACAGGGGATTTGAAGCTTTCTTT. The chain has TRBV15 and TRBJ1-1; 8 positions agree with TRBD1. CDR3 size: 13 residues. The junction had 6 bases not matched to a gene; V was cut back by 5 bases and J by 7 bases. The germline gives CDR1 LNHNV, CDR2 YYDKDF (reference sequence).

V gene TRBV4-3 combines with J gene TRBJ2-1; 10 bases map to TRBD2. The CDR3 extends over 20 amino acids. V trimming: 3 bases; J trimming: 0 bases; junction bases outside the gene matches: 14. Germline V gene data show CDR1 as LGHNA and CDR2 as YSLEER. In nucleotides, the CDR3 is TGCGCCAGCAGCCAGAGCCCCCAGCCTAGCGGGGGAAGCTCCTACAATGAGCAGTTCTTC. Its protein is CASSQSPQPSGGSSYNEQFF.

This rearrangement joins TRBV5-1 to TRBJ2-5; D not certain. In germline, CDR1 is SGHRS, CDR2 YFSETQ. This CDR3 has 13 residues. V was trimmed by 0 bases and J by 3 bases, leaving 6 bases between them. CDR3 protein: CASSLAQEETQYF. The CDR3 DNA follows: TGCGCCAGCAGCTTGGCCCAGGAAGAGACCCAGTACTTC.